Shown below are 20 T cell receptor beta chains from a single sample sequenced in a study of CD8 T cells in ankylosing spondylitis. Study results and caveats: Ankylosing spondylitis blood appeared to be characterized by a TCR beta motif of 8 or 9 highly homologous variants.

Their cognate antigens are unknown. TCRdb itself ran the 5' RACE reads through MiXCR, one entry per CDR3 protein. The repertoire holds a few hundred thousand distinct CDR3 sequences, with 10% to 15% as singletons. Material: blood, either unsorted or a sorted T cell fraction (not recorded which). The receptors derive from a male donor with ankylosing spondylitis.

The V gene is TRBV5-1, the J gene TRBJ1-6; TRBD1 might be the D (5 bases). This CDR3 contains 15 residues. In germline, CDR1 is SGHRS, CDR2 YFSETQ. Trimming left V 4 bases short and J 8 bases short, with 16 bases between. CDR3: CASSQDRGSHSPLHF. In DNA, the CDR3 is TGCGCCAGCAGCCAGGATAGGGGATCGCATTCACCCCTCCACTTT.

The chain combines TRBV20-1 with TRBJ2-1, with TRBD2 identical over 11 bases. The CDR3 is made up of 18 amino acids. Germline loops: CDR1 DFQATT, CDR2 SNEGSKA (reference sequence). V trimming: 0 bases; J trimming: 3 bases; junction bases outside the gene matches: 10. CDR3 amino acids: CSARDPGRLAGYYNEQFF. For the CDR3, the DNA is TGCAGTGCTAGAGATCCAGGTAGACTAGCGGGATACTACAATGAGCAGTTCTTC.

The V gene is TRBV4-2, the J gene TRBJ2-7; 13 bases map to TRBD2. V shed 3 bases and J 2 bases; nucleotides not matched to a gene: 4. The CDR3 is made up of 16 amino acids. Germline lookup yields CDR1 LGHNA and CDR2 YNFKEQ. The CDR3 DNA sequence: TGTGCCAGCAGCCAGCGACTAGCGGGAGGCCCCTACGAGCAGTACTTC. It yields the protein CASSQRLAGGPYEQYF.

This rearrangement joins TRBV29-1 to TRBJ1-2, with TRBD1 as a possible D gene (6 bases). V was shortened by 2 bases and J by 0 bases, with 16 bases between the two germline ends. Germline CDR1 and CDR2: SQVTM and ANQGSEA. The CDR3 extends over 16 amino acids. This CDR3 is CSVERGATGANYGYTF. CDR3 in DNA: TGCAGCGTTGAAAGGGGGGCGACCGGGGCTAACTATGGCTACACCTTC.

This clonotype was observed a few times. This rearrangement joins TRBV6-7 to TRBJ2-2, with D possibly being TRBD2 (6 bases). TRBV6-7 is assigned to the ORF class and has an uncertain function. V was clipped by 10 bases and J by 6 bases, with 18 bases between them. This CDR3 has 14 residues. CDR3 amino acids: CANPGLHVSGELFF. The CDR3 DNA reads TGTGCCAACCCGGGACTCCACGTCTCCGGGGAGCTGTTTTTT.

This clonotype was counted a few times. The CDR3 is CASSQGTAAKGSYNEQFF. CDR3 nucleotide sequence: TGTGCCAGCAGCCAAGGAACAGCGGCCAAGGGTTCCTACAATGAGCAGTTCTTC. The chain links TRBV14 to TRBJ2-1, with D perhaps matching TRBD2 (5 bases). V was trimmed by 1 base and J by 1 base, leaving 17 bases between them. The germline V gene has CDR1 SGHDN and CDR2 FVKESK. The length of the CDR3 is 18 residues.

This chain connects TRBV5-1 to TRBJ2-3, with 9 bases fitting TRBD1. V lost 4 bases and J lost 1; bases outside the gene matches: 4. This CDR3 region has 15 residues. Germline CDR1 reads SGHRS; CDR2 reads YFSETQ. The CDR3 DNA reads as TGCGCCAGCAGCACCGGGACAGGGCGCACAGATACGCAGTATTTT. Its protein is CASSTGTGRTDTQYF.

This clonotype has only a few counts. The V and J genes are TRBV27 and TRBJ2-6; tentatively, D is TRBD1 or TRBD2 (6 bases each). The CDR3 contains 16 residues. The V gene lost 6 bases and the J gene lost 1 base, with 13 bases spanning the gap. From germline, CDR1 is MNHEY and CDR2 SMNVEV (reference sequence). Here the CDR3 DNA reads TGTGCCAGCAGGACGAGGGGGGCGTCTGGGGCCAACGTCCTGACTTTC. It encodes CASRTRGASGANVLTF. The full variable domain, its missing parts supplied by reference TRBV27 and TRBJ2-6, is EAQVTQNPRYLITVTGKKLTVTCSQNMNHEYMSWYRQDPGLGLRQIYYSMNVEVTDKGDVPEGYKVSRKEKRNFPLILESPSPNQTSLYFCASRTRGASGANVLTFGAGSRLTVL.

This clonotype was counted a few times. V and J are TRBV6-1 and TRBJ2-5; tentatively, D is TRBD1 or TRBD2 (5 bases each). Germline V gives CDR1 MNHNS, CDR2 SASEGT. This CDR3 has 14 amino acids. The V end was cut by 5 bases, the J end by 3 bases, with 13 bases between. CDR3 nucleotide sequence: TGTGCCAGCAGTCTATGGGACGGAGAAGAGACCCAGTACTTC. This codes for CASSLWDGEETQYF.

This clonotype was recorded a few times. This chain uses TRBV5-6 with TRBJ2-7; 11 nucleotides agree with TRBD1. Trimming cost V 5 bases and J 2 bases; bases outside gene matches: 9. This CDR3 contains 16 residues. CDR1 is SGHDT, CDR2 YYEEEE, per germline. The chain's CDR3 is CASSSGTGGNTYEQYV. The CDR3 DNA follows: TGTGCCAGCAGTTCGGGGACAGGGGGGAATACCTACGAGCAGTACGTC.

The chain combines TRBV24-1 with TRBJ2-1; TRBD2 agrees at 7 bases. Trimming took 7 bases from V and 8 from J; bases not matched to a gene: 13. CDR1 is KGHDR and CDR2 is SFDVKD in the germline V gene. The CDR3 is made up of 15 amino acids. The CDR3 loop is CATRVASGRFYEQFF. In nucleotides, the CDR3 is TGTGCCACCAGGGTGGCTAGCGGACGCTTTTATGAGCAGTTCTTC.

The table lists this clonotype with many counts. This chain uses TRBV7-2 with TRBJ2-3; D is uncertain. The CDR3 has 14 residues. Germline V lookup: CDR1 SGHTA, CDR2 FQGNSA. Trimming cost V 1 base and J 1 base, with 6 bases left between them. Here the CDR3 reads CASSLVGGTDTQYF. The DNA for the CDR3 is TGTGCCAGCAGCTTAGTTGGGGGCACAGATACGCAGTATTTT.

The chain is built from TRBV12-3 or TRBV12-4 and TRBJ1-6; maybe TRBD1 (6 bases). V gave up 5 bases and J gave up 7 bases, with 12 bases separating them. This CDR3 has 14 amino acids. The DNA of the CDR3 is TGTGCCAGCAGTCCTACAGGGAACAATTCACCCCTCCACTTT. It is translated as CASSPTGNNSPLHF.

This clonotype was observed many times. The chain's CDR3 is CASSLLAGSSYNEQFF. The CDR3, as DNA: TGTGCCAGCAGTTTACTAGCGGGGAGCTCCTACAATGAGCAGTTCTTC. This chain joins TRBV27 and TRBJ2-1, with 9 positions matching TRBD2. Per germline, CDR1 MNHEY and CDR2 SMNVEV (reference sequence). V trimming: 2 bases; J trimming: 0 bases; junction bases outside the gene matches: 2. The CDR3 covers 16 residues.

This clonotype was counted ten times or more. The chain links TRBV12-3 or TRBV12-4 to TRBJ2-3; D is unclear. Trimming removed 8 bases at V and 0 bases at J, with 3 bases between. The CDR3 loop spans 11 amino acids. The CDR3 nucleotides read TGTGCCAGCCGGAGCACAGATACGCAGTATTTT. This encodes CASRSTDTQYF.

This clonotype was detected ten times or more. The chain uses TRBV12-3 or TRBV12-4 and TRBJ2-3; 10 bases match TRBD2. J lost 0 bases, V lost 5 bases, and 2 bases had no gene match. CDR3 size: 15 residues. The CDR3: CASSTSGTSTDTQYF. CDR3 nucleotide sequence: TGTGCCAGCAGTACTAGCGGGACGAGCACAGATACGCAGTATTTT.

This clonotype was observed a handful of times. CDR3 nucleotide sequence: TGTGCCATCAGTGAGGAGGGGGGATCCTACAATGAGCAGTTCTTC. Encoded protein: CAISEEGGSYNEQFF. The V gene is TRBV10-3, the J gene TRBJ2-1; D tentatively reads TRBD1 or TRBD2 (6 bases each). V dropped 2 bases and J dropped 1 base, with 9 bases sitting between them. There are 15 residues in the CDR3. CDR1 ENHRY and CDR2 SYGVKD come from the germline V gene.

The chain has TRBV4-1 and TRBJ2-3; 8 positions match TRBD1. Germline V gene sequence: CDR1 MGHRA, CDR2 YSYEKL. This CDR3 region has 15 residues. Trimming at V came to 4 bases and at J to 4 bases, leaving 7 bases not matched to a gene. The CDR3 reads CASSRRGPGADTQYF. CDR3 in DNA: TGCGCCAGCAGCCGCAGGGGGCCGGGGGCAGATACGCAGTATTTT.

The chain uses TRBV24-1 and TRBJ2-1, with D perhaps matching TRBD2 (5 bases). Germline V CDR1 and CDR2: KGHDR, SFDVKD. The CDR3 runs to 14 residues. V dropped 2 bases and J dropped 8 bases, with 12 bases sitting between them. DNA for the CDR3: TGTGCCACCAGTGATTCCATTTCCGGGGATGAGCAGTTCTTC. It codes for CATSDSISGDEQFF.

This clonotype was observed a handful of times. The rearrangement links TRBV14 to TRBJ2-2; perhaps TRBD1 as D (5 bases). The CDR3 spans 15 residues. Per germline, CDR1 SGHDN and CDR2 FVKESK. The V end was cut by 2 bases, the J end by 4 bases, with 11 bases between. The CDR3: CASSQHLQVTGELFF. The CDR3 bases are TGTGCCAGCAGCCAACATCTACAGGTCACCGGGGAGCTGTTTTTT.